The 18 T cell receptor beta chains listed next were all sequenced from one sample in a study of shared clonotypes between healthy human individuals. Data came from immunoSEQ multiplex PCR; TCRdb stores just in-frame clones and leaves some out. The sample lists about 690,000 clones; about 90% were seen once. Sequenced input: memory CD8+ T cells from PBMCs. Subset described: CD45RO+ cells pooled with CCR7-negative TemRA cells. The receptors derive from a man between 18 and 29 years old in good health. Some clones in this sample may be carry-over from other donors' samples.

The chain joins TRBV9 to TRBJ2-1; the match to TRBD2 covers 12 bases. The CDR3 is made up of 17 amino acids. Losses at the gene ends were 4 bases for V and 5 bases for J; bases not matched to a gene: 10. The germline V gene has CDR1 SGDLS and CDR2 YYNGEE. CDR3: CASSRGLAGIPDNEQFF. The CDR3 DNA reads TGTGCCAGCAGCAGGGGACTAGCGGGCATTCCAGACAATGAGCAGTTCTTC.

This sequence joins TRBV6-1 and TRBJ1-2, with a weak D call TRBD1 (5 bases). Germline values: CDR1 MNHNS, CDR2 SASEGT. The CDR3 has 16 amino acids. Trimming took 2 bases from V and 1 from J, leaving 14 bases between them. The CDR3 DNA follows: TGTGCCAGCAGTGAAAGTCTGGCGACAGATAACTATGGCTACACCTTC. Its translation: CASSESLATDNYGYTF.

The chain links TRBV28 to TRBJ2-7; D could derive from TRBD1 or TRBD2 (5 bases each). Germline CDR1 and CDR2: MDHEN and SYDVKM. CDR3 size: 14 residues. Trimming shortened V by 2 bases and J by 6 bases, and 14 bases separated the two germline ends. CDR3: CASSLGGSPTEQYF. The CDR3 DNA follows: TGTGCCAGCAGTTTAGGGGGTTCCCCCACCGAGCAGTACTTC.

V usage is TRBV11-2 and J usage is TRBJ1-1, with D possibly TRBD1 on 5 matching bases. Trimming cost V 3 bases and J 6 bases, with 8 bases left between them. Germline-derived CDR1 and CDR2 are SGHAT and FQNNGV. This CDR3 spans 12 amino acids. The CDR3 protein is CASSFQGPEAFF. The CDR3 DNA sequence: TGTGCCAGCAGCTTCCAGGGTCCTGAAGCTTTCTTT.

This clone was detected once. The chain combines TRBV10-3 with TRBJ2-1; D is perhaps TRBD2 (6 bases). The CDR3 totals 15 residues. Trimming took off 3 bases at V and 5 bases at J, with 14 bases between the two ends. Germline CDR1 and CDR2: ENHRY and SYGVKD. The CDR3 DNA reads TGTGCCATCAGTGAAACACTAGCCGGTAACAATGAGCAGTTCTTC. Translation: CAISETLAGNNEQFF.

The chain is built from TRBV27 and TRBJ2-3, with D perhaps given as TRBD1 or TRBD2 (5 bases each). V dropped 0 bases and J dropped 0 bases, with 10 bases sitting between them. Looked up from germline, CDR1 is MNHEY and CDR2 is SMNVEV (reference sequence). The CDR3 is made up of 16 amino acids. The DNA for the CDR3 is TGTGCCAGCAGTTTATCTACGGGACCGAGCACAGATACGCAGTATTTT. Its protein is CASSLSTGPSTDTQYF.

This chain uses TRBV27 with TRBJ2-1; 7 nucleotides align to TRBD2. Germline loops: CDR1 MNHEY, CDR2 SMNVEV (reference sequence). The CDR3 runs 15 residues. The J segment lost 8 bases and the V segment lost 1 base, leaving 8 bases of the junction unmatched. The CDR3 DNA reads TGTGCCAGCAGTTTATTGGCGGGAGTATCCCATGAGCAGTTCTTC. This codes for CASSLLAGVSHEQFF.

The genes are TRBV13 and TRBJ1-1; 7 nucleotides match TRBD1. Looked up from germline, CDR1 is PRHDT and CDR2 is FYEKMQ (reference sequence). J was trimmed by 0 bases and V by 1 base; bases with no gene match: 2. The CDR3 loop spans 15 amino acids. The CDR3 coding sequence is TGTGCCAGCAGCTTAGTAGGGGGCCTGAACACTGAAGCTTTCTTT. Residues: CASSLVGGLNTEAFF.

The chain is built from TRBV4-3 and TRBJ1-1; 9 bases fit TRBD1. Losses at the gene ends were 0 bases for V and 0 bases for J; bases not matched to a gene: 2. The CDR3 is made up of 16 amino acids. The V gene's germline CDR1 is LGHNA and CDR2 YSLEER. This CDR3 is CASSQEQGAMNTEAFF. CDR3 DNA: TGCGCCAGCAGCCAAGAACAGGGGGCGATGAACACTGAAGCTTTCTTT.

CDR3 loop: CASSVSDVSYEQYF. CDR3 in DNA: TGTGCCAGCAGCGTCTCGGATGTCTCCTACGAGCAGTACTTC. The rearrangement uses TRBV5-8 and TRBJ2-7; D call uncertain. CDR3 length equals 14 residues. Trimming took off 4 bases at V and 0 bases at J, with 11 bases between the two ends. Germline loops: CDR1 SGHTS, CDR2 YDEGEE. The full variable domain, rest sourced from reference TRBV5-8 and TRBJ2-7, is EAGVTQSPTHLIKTRGQQATLRCSPISGHTSVYWYQQALGLGLQFLLWYDEGEERNRGNFPPRFSGRQFPNYSSELNVNALELEDSALYLCASSVSDVSYEQYFGPGTRLTVT.

The chain recombines TRBV6-1 with TRBJ2-1; D might be TRBD1 (6 bases). Germline CDR1 reads MNHNS; CDR2 reads SASEGT. Trimming shortened V by 4 bases and J by 9 bases, and 16 bases separated the two germline ends. The CDR3 is 14 residues long. The CDR3 loop is CASSGIGPGVEQFF. CDR3 DNA sequence: TGTGCCAGCAGTGGGATAGGACCAGGGGTTGAGCAGTTCTTC.

The rearrangement joins TRBV28 to TRBJ2-5, with 7 positions matching TRBD2. After removal of 2 bases from V and 1 base from J, the junction contained 4 bases not matched to a gene. Germline CDR1 and CDR2: MDHEN and SYDVKM. CDR3 size: 15 residues. The CDR3 protein is CASSLEGLSQETQYF. As DNA, the CDR3 is TGTGCCAGCAGTTTAGAGGGACTATCCCAAGAGACCCAGTACTTC.

The chain employs TRBV27 and TRBJ1-6; 8 bases fit TRBD1. The V and J ends lost 7 bases and 8 bases, in that order; junction bases with no gene match: 7. The germline gives CDR1 MNHEY, CDR2 SMNVEV (reference sequence). The CDR3 length is 14 residues. CDR3 region: CASTDRDSYSPLHF. The DNA for the CDR3 is TGTGCCAGCACGGACAGGGACTCTTATTCACCCCTCCACTTT.

This chain joins TRBV7-8 and TRBJ2-1; 13 nucleotides match TRBD2. Germline V gives CDR1 SGHVS, CDR2 FQNEAQ. The CDR3 totals 20 residues. The J segment lost 9 bases and the V segment lost 6 bases, leaving 23 bases of the junction unmatched. The CDR3 here is CASSFISGTSGIEPIFEQFF. For the CDR3, the DNA is TGTGCCAGCAGTTTTATCTCCGGGACTAGCGGGATCGAACCTATATTTGAGCAGTTCTTC.

The CDR3 bases are TGTGCCAGCAGCGCCGGGACCAACTACGAGCAGTACTTC. It yields the protein CASSAGTNYEQYF. The V and J genes are TRBV11-3 and TRBJ2-7; D may correspond to TRBD1 or TRBD2 (5 bases each). The CDR3 has 13 residues. Germline CDR1 and CDR2: SGHNT and YENEEA. V was cut by 5 bases and J by 3 bases, with 11 bases left in between.

For the CDR3, the DNA is TGTGCCAGCAGTTGGGATTACGGGAGTCAAGAGCAGTACTTC. Protein sequence: CASSWDYGSQEQYF. The chain combines TRBV28 with TRBJ2-7, with a possible D match to TRBD2 (6 bases). The CDR3 is 14 amino acids. Trimming pared 4 bases from V and 7 bases from J, leaving 17 bases between. Germline CDR1 and CDR2: MDHEN and SYDVKM.

V gene TRBV29-1 combines with J gene TRBJ2-3; no reliable D call. CDR3 size: 10 residues. V lost 7 bases and J 8 bases, leaving 10 bases between the germline ends. The germline V gene encodes CDR1 SQVTM and CDR2 ANQGSEA. CDR3 coding DNA: TGCAGCGCTATTTGGGGTACGCAGTATTTT. This gives the protein CSAIWGTQYF.

The CDR3 is CASSLAIGGRNEKLFF. CDR3 sequence (DNA): TGTGCCAGCAGCTTAGCTATTGGCGGTAGGAATGAAAAACTGTTTTTT. The rearrangement joins TRBV7-9 to TRBJ1-4; D not certain. The germline CDR1 and CDR2 sequences are SEHNR and FQNEAQ (reference sequence). The ends were cut back, 0 bases at V and 5 bases at J, with 13 bases in the middle. The CDR3 runs 16 residues.